The 23 T cell receptor beta chains below come from one sample, sequenced in a study of follicular helper T cells after annual influenza vaccination. Libraries were prepared by immunoSEQ multiplex PCR; TCRdb keeps only in-frame clonotypes and omits some of them. The table records approximately 9,300 clones, approximately 80% of them present only once. Time point here: 2015-2016 season, 7 days after influenza vaccination. The sample in question was CXCR5+ CD38- circulating T follicular helper cells from blood, obtained 7 days after influenza vaccination. Subset indicated: circulating Tfh, non-naive CD4+CXCR5+PD-1+ (ICOS+CD38+ or ICOS-CD38-). The receptors come from an adult who received the influenza vaccine.

The V call is TRBV5-4, the J call TRBJ2-2; TRBD1 agrees at 7 bases. The ends lost 0 bases at V and 3 bases at J; junction bases unmatched: 5. CDR1 and CDR2 from the germline V gene are SGHNT and YYREEE (reference sequence). This CDR3 is 16 amino acids long. Here the CDR3 reads CASSLGPGQDTGELFF. The CDR3 coding sequence is TGTGCCAGCAGCTTGGGGCCAGGACAGGACACCGGGGAGCTGTTTTTT.

The chain carries TRBV6-1 and TRBJ2-7; a possible D gene is TRBD2 (5 bases). CDR1 MNHNS and CDR2 SASEGT come from the germline V gene. The V end lost 6 bases, the J end lost 6 bases, and 9 bases lay between the germline ends. This CDR3 is 11 amino acids long. CDR3 coding DNA: TGTGCCAGCAGCGAGGGTACCGAGCAGTACTTC. This translates into CASSEGTEQYF.

This chain links TRBV5-6 with TRBJ1-1; maybe TRBD1 (6 bases). CDR3 length: 14 amino acids. V was shortened by 4 bases and J by 2 bases, with 12 bases between the two germline ends. Germline CDR1 reads SGHDT; CDR2 reads YYEEEE. The CDR3 DNA reads as TGTGCCAGCAGCCTAGGACAGTTTAACACTGAAGCTTTCTTT. Translation gives CASSLGQFNTEAFF.

The chain couples TRBV18 to TRBJ2-7; weak D call: TRBD2 (5 bases). CDR1 and CDR2 (germline): KGHSH, LQKENI. The CDR3 is 15 residues long. V lost 3 bases to trimming and J lost 4 bases, with 16 bases between them. This CDR3 is CASSPGASRTYEQYF. In nucleotides, the CDR3 is TGTGCCAGCTCACCGGGCGCTAGCCGTACGTACGAGCAGTACTTC.

This clone was counted a single time. The chain carries TRBV11-2 and TRBJ2-2; maybe TRBD1 (5 bases). The V gene's germline CDR1 is SGHAT and CDR2 FQNNGV. The CDR3 loop spans 14 amino acids. The ends were cut back, 7 bases at V and 6 bases at J, with 15 bases in the middle. The CDR3 DNA reads as TGTGCCAGCACAGGGTTCCAATTATCCGGGGAGCTGTTTTTT. As protein: CASTGFQLSGELFF.

This clone was picked up a small number of times. The V and J genes are TRBV12-1 and TRBJ2-3. TRBV12-1 is designated a pseudogene. CDR3 length: 12 residues. CDR3 in amino acids: CASSYPTDTQYF. In DNA form, the CDR3 reads TGTGCCAGCAGCTACCCCACAGATACGCAGTATTTT.

This chain links TRBV5-5 with TRBJ2-1, with TRBD2 matching 11 bases. With 0 bases clipped from V and 7 bases from J, the junction kept 9 bases outside the gene matches. The length of the CDR3 is 17 residues. The germline V gene has CDR1 SGHKS and CDR2 YYEKEE (reference sequence). The CDR3 loop reads CASSLVVAGGPRNEQFF. The CDR3 DNA follows: TGTGCCAGCAGCTTGGTGGTAGCGGGGGGGCCGAGGAATGAGCAGTTCTTC.

The V gene is TRBV7-7, the J gene TRBJ2-3; possibly TRBD2 for D (6 bases). Trimming took 8 bases from V and 1 from J, leaving 10 bases between them. This CDR3 region has 13 residues. In germline, CDR1 is SSHAT, CDR2 FNYEAQ (reference sequence). For the CDR3, the DNA is TGTGCCAGCGGCCCTAGCGGCACAGATACGCAGTATTTT. Its protein is CASGPSGTDTQYF.

The chain uses TRBV28 and TRBJ1-1; the D is unclear. The germline gives CDR1 MDHEN, CDR2 SYDVKM. CDR3 size: 13 residues. With 10 bases removed from V and 5 bases from J, the gap between germline ends came to 17 bases. CDR3 coding DNA: TGTGCCACCCTAATCCCGGGTAAAACTGAAGCTTTCTTT. Protein product: CATLIPGKTEAFF.

This clone has just a few counts. This chain connects TRBV7-8 to TRBJ1-6; the D is unclear. The V end lost 5 bases, the J end lost 0 bases, and 14 bases lay between the germline ends. The CDR3 consists of 17 residues. The germline gives CDR1 SGHVS, CDR2 FQNEAQ. Here the CDR3 DNA reads TGTGCCAGCAGCCCCACCCGAGAGAACTCCTATAATTCACCCCTCCACTTT. The encoded protein is CASSPTRENSYNSPLHF.

The CDR3 spells CASSLGRGDTQYF. CDR3 in DNA: TGTGCCAGCAGCTTAGGGAGAGGAGATACGCAGTATTTT. V gene TRBV7-8 combines with J gene TRBJ2-3, with unresolved D. Germline V lookup: CDR1 SGHVS, CDR2 FQNEAQ. Trimming cost V 1 base and J 5 bases, with 7 bases left between them. This CDR3 has 13 amino acids.

The J gene is TRBJ1-1, the V gene TRBV10-3; TRBD1 matches 8 bases. J gave up 1 base and V 11 bases, and 6 bases lay outside the gene matches. The CDR3 is 13 amino acids. The germline gives CDR1 ENHRY, CDR2 SYGVKD. Here the CDR3 reads CAATGTGNTEAFF. In DNA, the CDR3 is TGTGCCGCCACCGGGACAGGGAACACTGAAGCTTTCTTT.

The chain combines TRBV18 with TRBJ2-1, with 7 bases lining up with TRBD1. The CDR3 contains 15 residues. Germline values: CDR1 KGHSH, CDR2 LQKENI. V shed 6 bases and J 2 bases; nucleotides not matched to a gene: 7. The CDR3 bases are TGTGCCAGCTCGCCTGGACAGGCAACCTACAATGAGCAGTTCTTC. It translates to CASSPGQATYNEQFF. Together with reference TRBV18 and TRBJ2-1, the CDR3 gives the full variable domain: NAGVMQNPRHLVRRRGQEARLRCSPMKGHSHVYWYRQLPEEGLKFMVYLQKENIIDESGMPKERFSAEFPKEGPSILRIQQVVRGDSAAYFCASSPGQATYNEQFFGPGTRLTVL.

This clone was recorded only once. The rearrangement joins TRBV10-3 to TRBJ1-2, with a weak D call TRBD1 (5 bases). The ends were cut back, 0 bases at V and 8 bases at J, with 25 bases in the middle. This CDR3 spans 18 amino acids. Germline assignment: CDR1 ENHRY and CDR2 SYGVKD. The CDR3 loop is CAISESIMFRDGGRGYTF. The CDR3 nucleotides are TGTGCCATCAGTGAGTCGATAATGTTTCGGGACGGCGGAAGGGGCTACACCTTC.

This chain joins TRBV19 and TRBJ2-1; 11 bases agree with TRBD2. Germline V lookup: CDR1 LNHDA, CDR2 SQIVND (reference sequence). J gave up 9 bases and V 3 bases, and 7 bases lay outside the gene matches. The CDR3 covers 15 residues. The CDR3 coding sequence is TGTGCCAGTAGTATTTATAGCGGGGGGGCCCGTGAGCAGTTCTTC. Its protein product is CASSIYSGGAREQFF.

V usage is TRBV4-1 and J usage is TRBJ1-5, with D perhaps TRBD1 (6 bases). The CDR3 totals 16 residues. V lost 0 bases, J lost 7 bases, and 16 bases lay in between. Germline CDR1 and CDR2: MGHRA and YSYEKL. CDR3 amino acids: CASSQDLGHGGQPQHF. In DNA, the CDR3 is TGCGCCAGCAGCCAAGATCTGGGACATGGAGGCCAGCCCCAGCATTTT.

The chain links TRBV5-1 to TRBJ2-1; D gene uncertain. Trimming took 5 bases from V and 0 from J, leaving 9 bases between them. This CDR3 comprises 14 residues. The V gene's germline CDR1 is SGHRS and CDR2 YFSETQ. CDR3 DNA sequence: TGCGCCAGCAGTATGGCGAGCTCCTACAATGAGCAGTTCTTC. Amino acids: CASSMASSYNEQFF.

This rearrangement joins TRBV5-1 to TRBJ2-4, with TRBD2 matching over 7 bases. This CDR3 has 15 amino acids. J gave up 3 bases and V 1 base, and 4 bases lay outside the gene matches. Germline lookup yields CDR1 SGHRS and CDR2 YFSETQ. The CDR3 DNA is TGCGCCAGCAGCTTGTGGGAGGGAAACAAAAACATTCAGTACTTC. Its translation: CASSLWEGNKNIQYF.

The V call is TRBV19, the J call TRBJ2-1; D is undetermined. V lost 1 base and J lost 7, with 8 bases in between. Per the germline V gene, CDR1 is LNHDA and CDR2 is SQIVND (reference sequence). The CDR3 contains 13 residues. This CDR3 is CASSIGMMNEQFF. For the CDR3, the DNA is TGTGCCAGTAGTATAGGAATGATGAATGAGCAGTTCTTC. The variable domain in full, with the rest retrieved from reference TRBV19 and TRBJ2-1, is DGGITQSPKYLFRKEGQNVTLSCEQNLNHDAMYWYRQDPGQGLRLIYYSQIVNDFQKGDIAEGYSVSREKKESFPLTVTSAQKNPTAFYLCASSIGMMNEQFFGPGTRLTVL.

There are a few counts of this clone. The rearrangement links TRBV7-2 to TRBJ1-6; D gene ambiguous. Trimming cost V 1 base and J 7 bases, with 2 bases left between them. The CDR3 sequence is 12 residues long. CDR1 and CDR2 (germline): SGHTA, FQGNSA. CDR3 DNA sequence: TGTGCCAGCAGCTTAGAGAATTCACCCCTCCACTTT. It codes for CASSLENSPLHF.

The V call is TRBV10-3, the J call TRBJ1-2; no clear D gene. The CDR3 is 12 residues long. Germline loops: CDR1 ENHRY, CDR2 SYGVKD. V was pared by 5 bases and J by 4 bases, with 8 bases between. The CDR3 sequence is CAISLEGYGYTF. Written as DNA, the CDR3 is TGTGCCATCAGTTTAGAAGGCTATGGCTACACCTTC.

The sample holds a few counts of this clone. This rearrangement joins TRBV7-9 to TRBJ1-2; tentative D call: TRBD1 (5 bases). V was trimmed by 3 bases and J by 6 bases, leaving 17 bases between them. This CDR3 region has 15 residues. Germline assignment: CDR1 SEHNR and CDR2 FQNEAQ (reference sequence). In DNA, the CDR3 is TGTGCCAGCAGCTTTGGCGGGGCTTTTAAGGATGGCTACACCTTC. Its protein product is CASSFGGAFKDGYTF.

In its sample, this clone was seen once. The chain carries TRBV7-6 and TRBJ1-1, with unresolved D. Looked up from germline, CDR1 is SGHVS and CDR2 is FNYEAQ. V lost 1 base to trimming and J lost 1 base, with 7 bases between them. The length of the CDR3 is 14 residues. The CDR3 DNA is TGTGCCAGCAGCTTAGGAGGAGGGAACACTGAAGCTTTCTTT. Translating gives CASSLGGGNTEAFF.